This T cell receptor beta chain is from a study of T cells in narcolepsy. The germline V gene encodes CDR1 SGDLS and CDR2 YYNGEE. CDR3 length: 13 amino acids. Trimming shortened V by 0 bases and J by 2 bases, and 6 bases separated the two germline ends. Assay used: immunoSEQ multiplex PCR; TCRdb lists only in-frame clones, some missing. This sample has 15,000 to 20,000 clones; 55% to 75% occur once, and the top ten carry 14% to 15%. This clone was seen more than once but under ten times. Its antigen is not known. General study points: Autoreactive HCRT-specific and TRIB2-specific clonotypes were marked in same-patient CSF-versus-blood CD4+ comparisons.

Sequencing was done on a sample of CD45RA- memory CD8+ T cells from PBMCs. The TCR sequence derives from a human donor with narcolepsy. This sequence joins TRBV9 and TRBJ2-7; D perhaps matches TRBD1 (5 bases). In nucleotides, the CDR3 is TGTGCCAGCAGCGTAGAAGGGGCCTACGAGCAGTACTTC. This gives the protein CASSVEGAYEQYF.